Listed below are T cell receptor beta chains from one sample, sequenced in a study of blood T cell repertoires in COVID-19. Produced via immunoSEQ multiplex PCR; TCRdb's table is partial and in-frame only. Of 62,000 or so clones listed, more than 60% are singletons. What was sequenced was peripheral blood. These receptors were obtained from a human donor in a cohort sampled during active COVID-19. The CDR3 runs from the conserved cysteine through the conserved F or W. A D gene is named only where the DNA matches it firmly. A clone size is listed for some rows: how often the clone was seen (once, few, many), or a class if it is expanded.

V	J	size	D	CDR3	DNA
TRBV3-1/TRBV3-2	TRBJ1-2	few	.	CASSQAPGPYGYTF	TGTGCCAGCAGCCAAGCCCCAGGGCCCTATGGCTACACCTTC
TRBV7-9	TRBJ2-7	.	.	CASSQGTYEQYF	TGTGCCAGCAGCCAGGGGACCTACGAGCAGTACTTC
TRBV6-5	TRBJ2-3	.	.	CASKRVPGGTDTQYF	TGTGCCAGCAAAAGAGTACCCGGAGGCACAGATACGCAGTATTTT
TRBV24-1	TRBJ2-5	.	TRBD2	CATSVASGGETQYF	TGTGCCACCAGTGTGGCTAGCGGGGGGGAGACCCAGTACTTC
TRBV2	TRBJ2-7	.	TRBD1	CASSKRGGQGRYEQYF	TGTGCCAGCAGTAAAAGGGGTGGACAGGGCCGCTACGAGCAGTACTTC
TRBV30	TRBJ2-2	.	.	CAWRVGAVTGELFF	TGTGCCTGGAGGGTGGGGGCAGTCACCGGGGAGCTGTTTTTT
TRBV7-3	TRBJ1-3	few	TRBD1	CASSVTGERDGNTIYF	TGTGCCAGCAGCGTGACAGGGGAGAGGGACGGAAACACCATATATTTT
TRBV29-1	TRBJ2-3	.	.	CSVEDRSTGSDTQYF	TGCAGCGTTGAAGATCGGTCTACAGGGAGCGATACGCAGTATTTT
TRBV7-9	TRBJ2-1	.	.	CASLSGGGPYNEQFF	TGTGCCAGTCTGTCGGGGGGCGGCCCCTACAATGAGCAGTTCTTC
TRBV6-2/TRBV6-3	TRBJ1-1	.	.	CASSYSQTNTEAFF	TGTGCCAGCAGTTACTCACAGACGAACACTGAAGCTTTCTTT
TRBV2	TRBJ1-5	once	.	CASSEAAGHQPQHF	TGTGCCAGCAGTGAAGCGGCAGGGCATCAGCCCCAGCATTTT
TRBV9	TRBJ2-2	.	.	CASSVSGFRTGELFF	TGTGCCAGCAGCGTTTCAGGGTTCAGGACCGGGGAGCTGTTTTTT
TRBV9	TRBJ2-3	once	TRBD2	CASSVGTSGGTDTQYF	TGTGCCAGCAGCGTAGGGACTAGCGGAGGCACAGATACGCAGTATTTT
TRBV6-1	TRBJ2-1	.	.	CASSDVISGTIGQFF	TGTGCCAGCAGTGACGTAATATCGGGTACGATTGGGCAGTTCTTC
TRBV6-1	TRBJ1-1	.	.	CASSEARSIATEAFF	TGTGCCAGCAGTGAAGCGCGGAGTATCGCCACTGAAGCTTTCTTT
TRBV9	TRBJ2-3	.	TRBD1	CASSTAGTGSADTQYF	TGTGCCAGCAGCACAGCCGGGACAGGGAGCGCAGATACGCAGTATTTT
TRBV5-1	TRBJ2-1	few	TRBD2	CASKPGLGSYNEQFF	TGCGCCAGCAAGCCGGGACTAGGTTCCTACAATGAGCAGTTCTTC
TRBV15	TRBJ1-6	.	.	CATSRANRDNSPLHF	TGTGCCACCAGCAGAGCCAACAGGGATAATTCACCCCTCCACTTT
TRBV28	TRBJ2-7	.	TRBD2	CASSPTSGGGSYEQYF	TGTGCCAGCAGCCCGACTAGCGGGGGGGGCTCCTACGAGCAGTACTTC
TRBV7-2	TRBJ2-3	.	TRBD2	CASSRGSGGTDTQYF	TGTGCCAGCAGCCGTGGGAGCGGGGGGACAGATACGCAGTATTTT
TRBV3-1/TRBV3-2	TRBJ1-2	.	TRBD1	CASSRQGSYGYTF	TGTGCCAGCAGTCGACAGGGGAGCTATGGCTACACCTTC
TRBV24-1	TRBJ2-1	.	TRBD2	CATSDPLAGGYNEQFF	TGTGCCACCAGTGACCCTCTAGCGGGGGGCTACAATGAGCAGTTCTTC
TRBV5-4	TRBJ2-2	.	.	CASSLVGRRGAGELFF	TGTGCCAGCAGCTTGGTGGGGCGCAGGGGCGCCGGGGAGCTGTTTTTT
TRBV5-6	TRBJ2-2	.	TRBD2	CASSHPPWTSGGATGELFF	TGTGCCAGCAGTCACCCCCCTTGGACTAGCGGGGGGGCAACCGGGGAGCTGTTTTTT
TRBV11-2	TRBJ2-2	.	.	CASTPVGPGTGELFF	TGTGCCAGCACCCCAGTAGGCCCAGGTACCGGGGAGCTGTTTTTT
TRBV4-3	TRBJ2-5	.	TRBD2	CASSQVGGGRETQYF	TGCGCCAGCAGCCAAGTCGGCGGGGGGCGGGAGACCCAGTACTTC
TRBV5-4	TRBJ2-7	once	TRBD1	CASSADRGRYEQYF	TGTGCCAGCAGCGCGGACAGGGGGAGGTACGAGCAGTACTTC
TRBV6-5	TRBJ1-1	few	TRBD1	CASSNTGGFETEAFF	TGTGCCAGCAGTAATACAGGGGGCTTTGAAACTGAAGCTTTCTTT
TRBV7-2	TRBJ2-5	.	TRBD2	CASSLGLRGGSETQYF	TGTGCCAGCAGCTTAGGTTTGCGGGGGGGCTCAGAGACCCAGTACTTC
TRBV5-1	TRBJ2-2	.	.	CASSRDGSTGELFF	TGCGCCAGCTCAAGGGACGGGAGCACCGGGGAGCTGTTTTTT
TRBV2	TRBJ1-2	.	.	CASSVVGTNGYTF	TGTGCCAGCAGTGTGGTGGGTACTAATGGCTACACCTTC
TRBV7-9	TRBJ1-5	once	.	CASSLEGGPYQPQHF	TGTGCCAGCAGCCTCGAGGGCGGACCATATCAGCCCCAGCATTTT
TRBV5-1	TRBJ1-2	.	TRBD1	CASSNTGGAGYGYTF	TGCGCCAGCAGCAATACAGGGGGCGCGGGCTATGGCTACACCTTC
TRBV6-2/TRBV6-3	TRBJ2-1	.	TRBD2	CASSPLAGAGEQFF	TGTGCCAGCAGTCCACTAGCGGGGGCGGGTGAGCAGTTCTTC
TRBV12-3/TRBV12-4	TRBJ1-2	few	.	CASSPGLYGYTF	TGTGCCAGCAGTCCCGGACTGTATGGCTACACCTTC
TRBV7-9	TRBJ1-2	.	.	CASSLGRDYYGYTF	TGTGCCAGCAGCTTGGGGCGGGACTACTATGGCTACACCTTC
TRBV15	TRBJ2-1	.	.	CATSRVPGRDWSERAYNEQFF	TGTGCCACCAGCAGAGTTCCGGGGCGAGACTGGAGCGAGCGGGCCTACAATGAGCAGTTCTTC
TRBV7-9	TRBJ1-1	few	.	CASSLQTEAFF	TGTGCCAGCAGCTTACAGACTGAAGCTTTCTTT
TRBV27	TRBJ1-2	.	TRBD1	CASSLRGTDYGYTF	TGTGCCAGCAGTTTACGAGGGACAGACTATGGCTACACCTTC
TRBV24-1	TRBJ2-5	.	TRBD2	CATSEIAGGQETQYF	TGTGCCACCAGTGAAATAGCGGGGGGGCAAGAGACCCAGTACTTC
TRBV5-8	TRBJ2-7	.	TRBD1	CASRLQGQGSYEQYF	TGTGCCAGCAGGCTCCAGGGACAGGGCTCCTACGAGCAGTACTTC
TRBV5-1	TRBJ2-5	.	TRBD1	CASSWGQGAGETQYF	TGCGCCAGCAGCTGGGGACAGGGGGCGGGAGAGACCCAGTACTTC
TRBV18	TRBJ2-5	.	.	CASSPHPRGETQYF	TGTGCCAGCTCACCTCACCCTCGGGGAGAGACCCAGTACTTC
TRBV28	TRBJ1-1	.	.	CASSFPRWLGPEAFF	TGTGCCAGCAGTTTTCCGAGGTGGCTGGGGCCTGAAGCTTTCTTT
TRBV3-1/TRBV3-2	TRBJ2-7	.	TRBD1	CASSKGTGTQSSYEQYF	TGTGCCAGCAGCAAAGGGACAGGGACGCAGAGTTCCTACGAGCAGTACTTC
TRBV3-1/TRBV3-2	TRBJ1-5	.	.	CASSQDVGAGQPQHF	TGTGCCAGCAGCCAAGATGTGGGGGCGGGTCAGCCCCAGCATTTT
TRBV5-1	TRBJ2-1	.	.	CASSLDGVGYNEQFF	TGCGCCAGCAGCTTGGACGGGGTGGGATACAATGAGCAGTTCTTC
TRBV27	TRBJ1-2	.	.	CASSFLNRVGGYTF	TGTGCCAGCAGTTTTTTGAACAGGGTGGGAGGCTACACCTTC
TRBV6-4	TRBJ2-3	few	TRBD1	CASSDGTGGTDTQYF	TGTGCCAGCAGTGACGGGACAGGGGGGACAGATACGCAGTATTTT
TRBV23-1	TRBJ1-4	.	.	CASSQSISGTNEKLFF	TGCGCCAGCAGTCAATCCATCTCGGGGACTAATGAAAAACTGTTTTTT
TRBV6-6	TRBJ1-6	.	TRBD1	CASSQTGGYNSPLHF	TGTGCCAGCAGCCAAACAGGGGGGTATAATTCACCCCTCCACTTT
TRBV3-1/TRBV3-2	TRBJ1-6	.	.	CASSQRGGLNSPLHF	TGTGCCAGCAGCCAGAGGGGGGGCCTTAATTCACCCCTCCACTTT
TRBV7-9	TRBJ2-2	.	.	CASSLGLNTGELFF	TGTGCCAGCAGCTTGGGACTTAACACCGGGGAGCTGTTTTTT
TRBV28	TRBJ2-2	.	TRBD1	CASSLGGQGGAGELFF	TGTGCCAGCAGTTTAGGCGGACAGGGGGGGGCCGGGGAGCTGTTTTTT
TRBV15	TRBJ2-3	.	TRBD2	CATSRAPSGGTDTQYF	TGTGCCACCAGCAGGGCCCCTAGCGGGGGCACAGATACGCAGTATTTT
TRBV5-1	TRBJ2-3	.	.	CASSLGRDTDTQYF	TGCGCCAGCAGCTTGGGGAGAGACACAGATACGCAGTATTTT
TRBV5-1	TRBJ2-3	.	.	CASRWTLATDTQYF	TGCGCCAGCAGGTGGACACTGGCGACAGATACGCAGTATTTT